This T cell receptor (beta chain) emerged from a study of OX40 agonist ivuxolimab in advanced cancers. Overall study context: Among those enrolled, mean age was about 63 years (range about 23 to 85) and 75% to 90% were male. Having had anti-PD-1, anti-PD-L1 or anti-CTLA-4 therapy before was allowed, and under 50% had some.

With regard to this clone: The antigen is undetermined.

Clones were read by immunoSEQ multiplex PCR, and TCRdb kept only the in-frame ones, dropping some. The table has about 110,000 clones, approximately 90% seen once. Overall study findings and caveats: There were, on average, more expanded clones in CD8+ T cells than in CD4+.

Germline V gene lookup returns CDR1 SGHNT and CDR2 YENEEA. J gave up 0 bases and V 5 bases, and 5 bases lay outside the gene matches. The CDR3 covers 17 residues. This sequence originates from an adult with an advanced solid tumor such as melanoma, head and neck, liver or kidney cancer. The genes are TRBV11-3 and TRBJ2-5; 14 bases agree with TRBD2. This material consisted of CD4+ or CD8+ T cells sorted from blood, taken in a trial of the OX40 agonist ivuxolimab. The CDR3 sequence is CASSQGLAGGYQETQYF. As DNA, the CDR3 is TGTGCCAGCAGCCAAGGACTAGCGGGGGGTTACCAAGAGACCCAGTACTTC.